These 14 T cell receptor beta chains were sequenced from one sample in a study of shared clonotypes between healthy human individuals. TCRdb keeps only in-frame clones here, not all; method: immunoSEQ multiplex PCR. This sample has 2 million to 2.5 million clones, with approximately 95% found just once. The source material was naive CD4+ T cells from PBMCs. Subset here: CD45RA+ positively selected. These receptors were collected from a man between 18 and 29 years old in good health. Some clones in this sample may be carry-over from other donors' samples.

The chain recombines TRBV5-1 with TRBJ2-1; 8 positions agree with TRBD2. The CDR3 is 16 residues long. V gave up 5 bases and J gave up 6 bases; unmatched junction bases: 13. The germline V gene has CDR1 SGHRS and CDR2 YFSETQ. The CDR3 here is CASSLLAGGSGNEQFF. As DNA, the CDR3 is TGCGCCAGCAGTTTGCTAGCGGGTGGTAGTGGCAATGAGCAGTTCTTC.

V gene TRBV15 combines with J gene TRBJ2-3, with 7 bases fitting TRBD1. V was clipped by 6 bases and J by 0 bases; unmatched bases: 6. CDR3 size: 15 residues. Germline CDR1 reads LNHNV; CDR2 reads YYDKDF (reference sequence). This CDR3 is CATRQPGQSTDTQYF. The CDR3 DNA follows: TGTGCCACCAGACAGCCGGGACAGAGCACAGATACGCAGTATTTT.

The chain carries TRBV6-5 and TRBJ1-1, with D possibly TRBD1 on 5 matching bases. CDR1 and CDR2 (germline): MNHEY, SVGAGI. The CDR3 extends over 13 amino acids. Trimming took 6 bases from V and 4 from J, leaving 12 bases between them. CDR3 protein: CASRVRGGTEAFF. The CDR3 DNA reads as TGTGCCAGCAGGGTACGGGGGGGCACTGAAGCTTTCTTT.

The V call is TRBV30, the J call TRBJ2-4, with D perhaps being TRBD1 or TRBD2 (5 bases each). Trimming pared 3 bases from V and 6 bases from J, leaving 21 bases between. The CDR3 covers 16 residues. Germline V lookup: CDR1 GTSNPN, CDR2 SVGIG (reference sequence). Written as DNA, the CDR3 is TGTGCCTGGAGCCCCTTGAGGGGCGGAGACGTAAACATTCAGTACTTC. Encoded protein: CAWSPLRGGDVNIQYF. The full variable domain, completed using reference TRBV30 and TRBJ2-4, is SQTIHQWPATLVQPVGSPLSLECTVEGTSNPNLYWYRQAAGRGLQLLFYSVGIGQISSEVPQNLSASRPQDRQFILSSKKLLLSDSGFYLCAWSPLRGGDVNIQYFGAGTRLSVL.

The chain joins TRBV7-2 to TRBJ2-7; D gene uncertain. V lost 2 bases, J lost 5 bases, and 4 bases lay in between. Germline CDR1 reads SGHTA; CDR2 reads FQGNSA. The CDR3 is 11 residues long. CDR3 nucleotides: TGTGCCAGCAGCTTATATGACGAGCAGTACTTC. Translating it yields CASSLYDEQYF.

Concerning this clone itself: The same CDR3 also results from other DNA sequences found in this sample. This chain links TRBV7-2 with TRBJ1-5; no definite D call. Trimming took 3 bases from V and 1 from J, leaving 4 bases between them. CDR3 length: 13 amino acids. CDR1 and CDR2 (germline): SGHTA, FQGNSA. This CDR3 is CASSFDSNQPQHF. The CDR3 nucleotides are TGTGCCAGCAGCTTTGACAGCAATCAGCCCCAGCATTTT.

This clone was seen only once. The chain links TRBV5-1 to TRBJ1-1; tentative D call: TRBD1 (5 bases). This CDR3 is 13 amino acids long. Germline V gene lookup returns CDR1 SGHRS and CDR2 YFSETQ. The ends were cut back, 5 bases at V and 4 bases at J, with 12 bases in the middle. The DNA for the CDR3 is TGCGCCAGCAGTCAAACAGGAATCACTGAAGCTTTCTTT. Translated, it gives CASSQTGITEAFF.

This chain links TRBV30 with TRBJ2-7; the D call may be TRBD1 or TRBD2 (5 bases each). V was pared by 3 bases and J by 1 base, with 19 bases between. The CDR3 contains 16 residues. CDR1 is GTSNPN and CDR2 is SVGIG in the germline V gene (reference sequence). CDR3: CAWSPGPGLFSYEQYF. Here the CDR3 DNA reads TGTGCCTGGAGCCCGGGACCAGGCCTGTTTTCCTACGAGCAGTACTTC.

This chain connects TRBV4-1 to TRBJ2-3; 7 positions match TRBD1. Germline V lookup: CDR1 MGHRA, CDR2 YSYEKL. Unmatched junction bases numbered 9, after V lost 4 bases and J lost 2 bases. The CDR3 contains 16 residues. The CDR3 loop reads CASSPQTGLYTDTQYF. The DNA of the CDR3 is TGCGCCAGCAGCCCGCAGACAGGGTTGTACACAGATACGCAGTATTTT.

V gene TRBV5-4 combines with J gene TRBJ2-3; TRBD2 matches 13 bases. This CDR3 comprises 18 residues. Per germline, CDR1 SGHNT and CDR2 YYREEE (reference sequence). Unmatched junction bases numbered 9, after V lost 3 bases and J lost 2 bases. CDR3 sequence: CASSSSLTSGRFTDTQYF. The CDR3, as DNA: TGTGCCAGCAGCTCTTCGTTGACTAGCGGGAGGTTCACAGATACGCAGTATTTT.

The rearrangement uses TRBV4-1 and TRBJ2-5, with 13 bases fitting TRBD2. After removal of 0 bases from V and 2 bases from J, the junction contained 3 bases not matched to a gene. The length of the CDR3 is 17 residues. The germline V gene encodes CDR1 MGHRA and CDR2 YSYEKL. The CDR3 DNA sequence: TGCGCCAGCAGCCAAGAAGGGACTAGCGGGACACAAGAGACCCAGTACTTC. Residues: CASSQEGTSGTQETQYF.

CDR3 amino acids: CASRLSGGSGANVLTF. The CDR3 DNA reads as TGTGCCAGCAGGCTCTCCGGGGGCTCTGGGGCCAACGTCCTGACTTTC. The gene calls are TRBV28 and TRBJ2-6; TRBD2 is a possible D gene (6 bases). V shed 6 bases and J shed 0 bases, with 12 bases lying between them. Looked up from germline, CDR1 is MDHEN and CDR2 is SYDVKM. CDR3 length: 16 residues.

This clone was observed a handful of times. The CDR3 here is CASSRDRDYGYTF. In DNA, the CDR3 is TGTGCCAGCAGTAGGGACAGGGACTATGGCTACACCTTC. This chain joins TRBV7-8 and TRBJ1-2, with TRBD1 identical over 9 bases. The CDR3 consists of 13 residues. Germline CDR1 SGHVS, CDR2 FQNEAQ. J gave up 3 bases and V 6 bases, and 2 bases lay outside the gene matches. The full variable domain, in which reference TRBV7-8 and TRBJ1-2 provide the parts outside the CDR3, is GAGVSQSPRYKVAKRGQDVALRCDPISGHVSLFWYQQALGQGPEFLTYFQNEAQLDKSGLPSDRFFAERPEGSVSTLKIQRTQQEDSAVYLCASSRDRDYGYTFGSGTRLTVV.

J is TRBJ2-4 and V is TRBV28; a weak D match, TRBD1 (6 bases). Germline V gene lookup returns CDR1 MDHEN and CDR2 SYDVKM. Trimming left V 5 bases short and J 0 bases short, with 11 bases between. This CDR3 region has 15 residues. Here the CDR3 reads CASSRTDLAKNIQYF. Here the CDR3 DNA reads TGTGCCAGCAGTCGGACAGACTTAGCCAAAAACATTCAGTACTTC.